What follows describes a single TCR beta chain. Its antigen is currently unknown. The sample originates from a study of cytomegalovirus exposure and HLA in healthy donors. The study's findings and limits: Reportedly, TCR beta sequences accurately predicted HLA-A and HLA-B alleles in most subjects. Previous analysis showed most TCR beta V segments were productive about 87% or about 30% of the time.

The donors were healthy bone marrow donors. When sampled, the donors appeared nominally healthy, though they likely had unrecorded immune exposures. The CDR3 covers 21 residues. V was pared by 6 bases and J by 1 base, with 32 bases between. In germline, CDR1 is MDHEN, CDR2 SYDVKM. Primers included in the PCR were 60 Vbeta and 13 Jbeta primers. TCRdb keeps only in-frame clones here, not all; method: immunoSEQ multiplex PCR. The table records some 200,000 clones, approximately 79% of them present only once. The TCR was taken from a man between 50 and 59 years old in good health and CMV-seronegative. Sequencing was carried out using PBMCs. V and J are TRBV28 and TRBJ2-3; a weak D match, TRBD1 (8 bases). The CDR3 DNA is TGTGCCAGCAGCCGGGGGAGGGACAGGCAATCTAGCGGAGGCCGCACAGATACGCAGTATTTT. Protein product: CASSRGRDRQSSGGRTDTQYF.